A selection of T cell receptor beta chains follows, all from one sample in a study of blood T cell repertoires in COVID-19. Using immunoSEQ multiplex PCR, the repertoire was profiled, and TCRdb retains in-frame clones only, with some absent. Of 100,000 to 150,000 clones in the sample, around 88% were seen once. The source material was peripheral blood. The receptors derive from a man between 60 and 75 years old with COVID-19, enrolled during active disease. Each CDR3 is given with its conserved first and last residue. A D gene is named only where the DNA matches it firmly. Clone size is stated in some rows and not others, as once, few, many or a class when expanded.

NA,TRBD1,TRBJ1-1,TRBV7-3,CASSSRTGEAFF,TGTGCCAGCAGCTCCCGGACAGGGGAAGCTTTCTTT
NA,NA,TRBJ2-7,TRBV10-3,CAISELFEQYF,TGTGCCATCAGTGAACTGTTCGAGCAGTACTTC
NA,TRBD1,TRBJ1-5,TRBV15,CATSRLGGQSNQPQHF,TGTGCCACCAGCAGATTGGGGGGACAGAGCAATCAGCCCCAGCATTTT
NA,NA,TRBJ1-5,TRBV3-1/TRBV3-2,CASSRGSNQPQHF,TGTGCCAGCAGCCGCGGAAGCAATCAGCCCCAGCATTTT
NA,TRBD2,TRBJ2-5,TRBV5-4,CASSLYGGTGETQYF,TGTGCCAGCAGCTTGTACGGGGGGACGGGAGAGACCCAGTACTTC
NA,NA,TRBJ2-5,TRBV15,CATSILGGRETQYF,TGTGCCACCAGCATTCTGGGAGGCCGAGAGACCCAGTACTTC
NA,TRBD1,TRBJ2-7,TRBV6-2/TRBV6-3,CASSYRRVVGQNSYEQYF,TGTGCCAGCAGTTACCGGCGTGTAGTGGGACAGAACTCCTACGAGCAGTACTTC
few,NA,TRBJ2-7,TRBV3-1/TRBV3-2,CASSLSGRGGEQYF,TGTGCCAGCAGCCTATCTGGACGGGGTGGGGAGCAGTACTTC
NA,TRBD1,TRBJ1-4,TRBV5-8,CASSPGTGSEKLFF,TGTGCCAGCAGCCCCGGGACAGGGTCGGAAAAACTGTTTTTT
NA,NA,TRBJ2-3,TRBV4-1,CASSQDGGDTQYF,TGCGCCAGCAGCCAAGATGGGGGCGATACGCAGTATTTT
once,NA,TRBJ1-1,TRBV19,CASSPGVNTEAFF,TGTGCCAGTAGTCCAGGGGTGAACACTGAAGCTTTCTTT
NA,NA,TRBJ1-1,TRBV3-1/TRBV3-2,CASSQDGAGDTEAFF,TGTGCCAGCAGCCAAGATGGGGCAGGGGACACTGAAGCTTTCTTT
NA,NA,TRBJ1-3,TRBV6-1,CASSEAAVFGNTIYF,TGTGCCAGCAGTGAAGCGGCCGTGTTTGGAAACACCATATATTTT
NA,TRBD1,TRBJ1-4,TRBV4-2,CASSQEIGTANEKLFF,TGTGCCAGCAGCCAAGAGATCGGGACAGCAAATGAAAAACTGTTTTTT
NA,NA,TRBJ1-4,TRBV19,CASSIGGAPEDEKLFF,TGTGCCAGTAGTATCGGTGGAGCCCCAGAGGATGAAAAACTGTTTTTT
once,NA,TRBJ2-3,TRBV9,CASSPDSFTDTQYF,TGTGCCAGCAGCCCCGACAGCTTTACAGATACGCAGTATTTT
NA,TRBD1,TRBJ2-3,TRBV6-5,CASKQGGRTDTQYF,TGTGCCAGCAAACAGGGGGGACGCACAGATACGCAGTATTTT
NA,TRBD1,TRBJ1-4,TRBV5-1,CASSRAGQGNEKLFF,TGCGCCAGCAGTCGAGCGGGACAGGGAAACGAAAAACTGTTTTTT
NA,NA,TRBJ1-2,TRBV6-5,CASTQGGFGYTF,TGTGCCAGCACCCAGGGAGGTTTTGGCTACACCTTC
NA,NA,TRBJ1-1,TRBV18,CASSPSPRQFMNTEAFF,TGTGCCAGCTCACCATCCCCGCGACAGTTTATGAACACTGAAGCTTTCTTT